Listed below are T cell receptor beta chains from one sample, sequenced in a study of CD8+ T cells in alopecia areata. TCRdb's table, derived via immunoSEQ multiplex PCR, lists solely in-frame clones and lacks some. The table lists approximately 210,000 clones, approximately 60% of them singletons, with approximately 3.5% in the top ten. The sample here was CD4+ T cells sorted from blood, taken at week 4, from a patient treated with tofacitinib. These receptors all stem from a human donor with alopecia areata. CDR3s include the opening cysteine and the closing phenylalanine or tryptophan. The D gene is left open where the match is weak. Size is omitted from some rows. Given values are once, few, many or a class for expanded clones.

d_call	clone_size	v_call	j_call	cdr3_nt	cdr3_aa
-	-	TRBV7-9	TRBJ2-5	TGTGCCAGCAGCTTGGGCTGGCAGGTCCAAGAGACCCAGTACTTC	CASSLGWQVQETQYF
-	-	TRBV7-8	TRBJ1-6	TGTGCCAGCAGCCCTATTAGGGCGTGGGAAAGGGATAATTCACCCCTCCACTTT	CASSPIRAWERDNSPLHF
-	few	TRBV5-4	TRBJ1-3	TGTGCCAGCAGTACCGACGGAAACACCATATATTTT	CASSTDGNTIYF
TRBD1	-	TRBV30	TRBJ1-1	TGTGCCTGGAAAAGGGGGCGACGACACGATGAAGCTTTCTTT	CAWKRGRRHDEAFF
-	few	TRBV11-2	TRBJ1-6	TGTGCCAGCAGCTTAAGCTTCGCGGACAGCTCACCCCTCCACTTT	CASSLSFADSSPLHF
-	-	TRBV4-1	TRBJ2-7	TGCGCCAGCGGTGTAATAGGGAAGGGGAACTCCTACGAGCAGTACTTC	CASGVIGKGNSYEQYF
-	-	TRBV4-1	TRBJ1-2	TGCGCCAGCAGCCCCACAGGGAACTATGGCTACACCTTC	CASSPTGNYGYTF
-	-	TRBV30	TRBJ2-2	TGTGCCTGGGCCTCCGGGGCCACCGGGGAGCTGTTTTTT	CAWASGATGELFF
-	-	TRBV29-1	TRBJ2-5	TGCAGCGCCATGGCAGCGGCCCAAGAGACCCAGTACTTC	CSAMAAAQETQYF
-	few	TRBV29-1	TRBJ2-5	TGCAGCGTTGAAGGGCAGGCCTTGGAGACCCAGTACTTC	CSVEGQALETQYF
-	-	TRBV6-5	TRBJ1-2	TGTGCCAGCAGTTACAGGGGGGAAGGGTATGGCTACACCTTC	CASSYRGEGYGYTF
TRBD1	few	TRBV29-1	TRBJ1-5	TGCAGCGTTGTGTGGGCAGGGGGGAATCAGCCCCAGCATTTT	CSVVWAGGNQPQHF
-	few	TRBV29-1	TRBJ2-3	TGCAGCGTGGATACAGATACGCAGTATTTT	CSVDTDTQYF
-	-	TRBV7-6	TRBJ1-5	TGTGCCAGCAGCTTATCGGACAATCAGCCCCAGCATTTT	CASSLSDNQPQHF
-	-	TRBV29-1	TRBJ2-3	TGCAGCGTTGAATCCGGGGGCACAGATACGCAGTATTTT	CSVESGGTDTQYF
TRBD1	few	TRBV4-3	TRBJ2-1	TGCGCCAGCAGCCTACAGGGGGCGTCCTACAATGAGCAGTTCTTC	CASSLQGASYNEQFF
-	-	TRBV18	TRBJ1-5	TGTGCCAGCTCACCACTTGACAGCCCATATCAGCCCCAGCATTTT	CASSPLDSPYQPQHF
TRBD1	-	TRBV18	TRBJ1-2	TGTGCCAGCTCACCAGAAGGACAGGGGATGGGGTATGGCTACACCTTC	CASSPEGQGMGYGYTF
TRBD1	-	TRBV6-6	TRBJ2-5	TGTGCCAGCAGCCCCGGGACAGAGCAAGAGACCCAGTACTTC	CASSPGTEQETQYF
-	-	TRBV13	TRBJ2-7	TGTGCCAGCAGCTCGAGGGGAAGTAGTGACGAGCAGTACTTC	CASSSRGSSDEQYF
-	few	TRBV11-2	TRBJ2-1	TGTGCCAGCAGCTTAGGCAGACTGAACCTCCACAATGAGCAGTTCTTC	CASSLGRLNLHNEQFF
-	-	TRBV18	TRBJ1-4	TGTGCCAGCTCACCATCAGGAACGGGGAATGAAAAACTGTTTTTT	CASSPSGTGNEKLFF
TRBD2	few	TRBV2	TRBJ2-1	TGTGCCAGCAAAAGACTAGCGGGGCCGACCTACAATGAGCAGTTCTTC	CASKRLAGPTYNEQFF
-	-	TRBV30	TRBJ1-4	TGTGCCTGGAACCCCCTTGGGGGGCCTAATGAAAAACTGTTTTTT	CAWNPLGGPNEKLFF
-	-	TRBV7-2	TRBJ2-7	TGTGCCAGCAGGGCCTCCTCGTCAGGGCAGTACTTC	CASRASSSGQYF
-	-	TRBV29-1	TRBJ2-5	TGCAGCGTTCCGGAGGTGGGGGAAGGAGAGACCCAGTACTTC	CSVPEVGEGETQYF
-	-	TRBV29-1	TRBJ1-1	TGCAGCGTTGACTCCGTAGCTGAAGCTTTCTTT	CSVDSVAEAFF
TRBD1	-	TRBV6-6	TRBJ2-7	TGTGCCAGCAGTCCCACCCGGGGACAGGGTAGCGAGCAGTACTTC	CASSPTRGQGSEQYF
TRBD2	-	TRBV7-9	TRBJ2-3	TGTGCCAGCAGCTCGGGACTAGCCGGCACAGATACGCAGTATTTT	CASSSGLAGTDTQYF
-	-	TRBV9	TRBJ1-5	TGTGCCAGCAACGGCGGCACCTTCAATCAGCCCCAGCATTTT	CASNGGTFNQPQHF
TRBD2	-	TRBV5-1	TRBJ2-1	TGCGCCAGCAGCTTCCGCCGGGGGGGACTGGTCTCCTACAATGAGCAGTTCTTC	CASSFRRGGLVSYNEQFF
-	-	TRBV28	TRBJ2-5	TGTGCCAGCAGTCGAGGCGGGGCCCAAGAGACCCAGTACTTC	CASSRGGAQETQYF
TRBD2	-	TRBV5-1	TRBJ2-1	TGCGCCAGCAGCTTGGTGGCTAGCGGGGGTGATGAGCAGTTCTTC	CASSLVASGGDEQFF
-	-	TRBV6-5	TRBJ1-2	TGTGCCAGCAGTTACTCCGGCGGGGGGAGATATGGCTACACCTTC	CASSYSGGGRYGYTF
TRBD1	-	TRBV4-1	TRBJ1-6	TGCGCCAGCAGCCTCGGACAGGGTTTGGTCTTAAGGAATTCACCCCTCCACTTT	CASSLGQGLVLRNSPLHF
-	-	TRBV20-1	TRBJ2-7	TGCAGTGCTAGCGGCTACGAGCAGTACTTC	CSASGYEQYF
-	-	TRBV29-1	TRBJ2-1	TGCAGCGGACAGGCTTACAATGAGCAGTTCTTC	CSGQAYNEQFF
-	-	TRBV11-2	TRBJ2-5	TGTGCCAGCAGCTTCCCAGGGGCCCCGGAGACCCAGTACTTC	CASSFPGAPETQYF
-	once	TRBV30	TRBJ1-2	TGTGCCTGGAGTAGCCAGGGTTCTAACTATGGCTACACCTTC	CAWSSQGSNYGYTF
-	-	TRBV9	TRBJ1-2	TGTGCCAGCAGCGTAAGTCCCCGGAGGGATGGCTACACCTTC	CASSVSPRRDGYTF
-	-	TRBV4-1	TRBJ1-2	TGCGCCAGCAGCCAAGTCGGGCGGGACACGGGTTATGGCTACACCTTC	CASSQVGRDTGYGYTF
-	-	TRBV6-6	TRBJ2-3	TGTGCCAGCAGACCTTTTGGAGATACGCAGTATTTT	CASRPFGDTQYF
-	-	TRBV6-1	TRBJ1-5	TGTGCCAGCAGTGGCACTGGTCCAGGGACCAATCAGCCCCAGCATTTT	CASSGTGPGTNQPQHF
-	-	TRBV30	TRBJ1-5	TGTGCCTGGAGTGTAAGGTCCGTTCAGCCCCAGCATTTT	CAWSVRSVQPQHF
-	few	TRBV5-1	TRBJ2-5	TGCGCCAGCAGCCCCCAGGGGCAAGAGACCCAGTACTTC	CASSPQGQETQYF
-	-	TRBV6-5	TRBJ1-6	TGTGCCACCTGTCCCAGGGTCCCAAATTCACCCCTCCACTTT	CATCPRVPNSPLHF
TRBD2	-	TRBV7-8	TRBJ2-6	TGTGCCAGCAGCCGACGGGGGGCTGGGGCCAACGTCCTGACTTTC	CASSRRGAGANVLTF
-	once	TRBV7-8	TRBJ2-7	TGTGCCAGCAGCTACGTCGGCTACGAGCAGTACTTC	CASSYVGYEQYF
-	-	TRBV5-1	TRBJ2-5	TGCGCCAGCAGCTCCGGGACACAACAAGAGACCCAGTACTTC	CASSSGTQQETQYF
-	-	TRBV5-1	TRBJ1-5	TGCGCCAGCAGCTTCGAGGGAGGCGGCAATCAGCCCCAGCATTTT	CASSFEGGGNQPQHF